The rows below give T cell receptor beta chains drawn from one sample of a study of lymphopenia after photon versus proton radiotherapy. The assay was immunoSEQ multiplex PCR, and TCRdb's table has in-frame clones only and misses some. The sample lists some 55,000 clones; approximately 83% were seen once. The material was peripheral blood, obtained from a patient treated with photon-based radiotherapy. These receptors were taken from a man aged 35 to 55 with gastric cancer. The CDR3 runs from the conserved cysteine through the conserved F or W. D genes are given only for firm matches. Size is omitted from some rows. Given values are once, few, many or a class for expanded clones.

CATSISGGYQETQYF TGTGCCACCAGCATTTCAGGGGGGTACCAAGAGACCCAGTACTTC TRBV15 NA TRBJ2-5 NA
CASRKDGTGELFF TGTGCCAGCCGGAAGGATGGTACCGGGGAGCTGTTTTTT TRBV2 NA TRBJ2-2 NA
CASSAPPGSGGGNTGELFF TGTGCCAGCAGCGCCCCCCCGGGTAGCGGGGGAGGGAACACCGGGGAGCTGTTTTTT TRBV9 TRBD2 TRBJ2-2 NA
CAWSVLRQTYEQYF TGTGCCTGGAGTGTACTGAGGCAGACCTACGAGCAGTACTTC TRBV30 NA TRBJ2-7 NA
CASSSFGDGYTF TGTGCCAGCAGTTCCTTCGGGGATGGCTACACCTTC TRBV2 NA TRBJ1-2 NA
CASSFTGLKADTQYF TGCGCCAGCAGCTTTACGGGGCTTAAAGCAGATACGCAGTATTTT TRBV5-1 NA TRBJ2-3 NA
CASSFGLARETQYF TGCGCCAGCAGTTTTGGACTAGCGAGGGAGACCCAGTACTTC TRBV4-3 TRBD2 TRBJ2-5 NA
CASSFETGSNSPLHF TGTGCCAGCAGCTTTGAGACAGGTTCCAATTCACCCCTCCACTTT TRBV7-8 NA TRBJ1-6 few
CASSMRTGGYEQYF TGTGCCAGTAGTATGAGGACAGGGGGTTACGAGCAGTACTTC TRBV19 TRBD1 TRBJ2-7 NA
CASTISAQGVGYTF TGTGCCAGCACCATTTCGGCACAGGGAGTAGGCTACACCTTC TRBV7-2 NA TRBJ1-2 NA
CASSLYSGETQYF TGTGCCAGCAGCTTGTATAGCGGGGAGACCCAGTACTTC TRBV5-6 TRBD2 TRBJ2-5 NA
CASSRGNGDNQPQHF TGTGCCAGCTCACGGGGTAACGGGGACAATCAGCCCCAGCATTTT TRBV18 NA TRBJ1-5 NA
CASSLPGRGHQETQYF TGCGCCAGCAGCTTGCCGGGTCGGGGGCACCAAGAGACCCAGTACTTC TRBV5-1 NA TRBJ2-5 NA
CASSPGHLNYGYTF TGCGCCAGCAGCCCGGGACACCTTAACTATGGCTACACCTTC TRBV5-1 NA TRBJ1-2 NA
CAWSGGTYGYTF TGTGCCTGGAGTGGGGGGACCTATGGCTACACCTTC TRBV30 NA TRBJ1-2 NA
CASSLPRGLEAFF TGTGCCAGCAGCTTACCCAGGGGGCTTGAAGCTTTCTTT TRBV11-2 TRBD1 TRBJ1-1 NA
CASSFRDRGQIYNSPLHF TGTGCCAGCAGCTTTCGGGACAGGGGACAAATTTATAATTCACCCCTCCACTTT TRBV12-1 NA TRBJ1-6 NA
CASSPLSSDDYNEQFF TGTGCCAGCAGCCCGCTCTCGAGCGACGATTACAATGAGCAGTTCTTC TRBV9 NA TRBJ2-1 few
CASSIDRKDPSSYNSPLHF TGTGCCAGTAGTATAGATCGGAAAGACCCCAGCTCCTATAATTCACCCCTCCACTTT TRBV19 NA TRBJ1-6 NA
CASSQELGARNTEAFF TGCGCCAGCAGCCAAGAACTAGGGGCGAGGAACACTGAAGCTTTCTTT TRBV4-1 NA TRBJ1-1 few
CASSLEGTEAFF TGTGCCAGCAGCTTGGAAGGCACTGAAGCTTTCTTT TRBV5-5 NA TRBJ1-1 NA
CASSREAGKNQPQHF TGCGCCAGTAGCAGAGAGGCAGGAAAAAATCAGCCCCAGCATTTT TRBV4-3 NA TRBJ1-5 NA
CASSLEGLSQETQYF TGTGCCAGCAGCTTAGAGGGACTGAGCCAAGAGACCCAGTACTTC TRBV7-9 NA TRBJ2-5 NA
CASSHPGTSSLSGANVLTF TGTGCCAGCAGCCATCCTGGGACTAGCTCCCTCTCTGGGGCCAACGTCCTGACTTTC TRBV9 TRBD2 TRBJ2-6 NA